This T cell receptor beta chain was sequenced during a study of a mutant IDH1 vaccine in newly diagnosed glioma. Details on this clone: What it binds is unknown.

Clones were read by immunoSEQ multiplex PCR, and TCRdb kept only the in-frame ones, dropping some. The sample holds roughly 120,000 clones; roughly 88% are singletons and the top ten take roughly 0.62%. Time point noted: week 11, during vaccination. Doses consisted of 300 ug of mutant IDH1 20-mer peptide each, paired with topical imiquimod. This clonotype was obtained from a woman aged 45-65 years with glioma. Sequencing was performed on PBMCs, taken from a glioma patient whose treatment included an IDH1 peptide vaccine.

The CDR3, as DNA: TGTGCCAGCAGTTTGACTAGCGGGTATAATCAAGAGACCCAGTACTTC. Translating gives CASSLTSGYNQETQYF. The gene calls are TRBV6-5 and TRBJ2-5, with 10 positions matching TRBD2. V trimming: 4 bases; J trimming: 2 bases; junction bases outside the gene matches: 7. Germline lookup yields CDR1 MNHEY and CDR2 SVGAGI. CDR3 size: 16 residues.